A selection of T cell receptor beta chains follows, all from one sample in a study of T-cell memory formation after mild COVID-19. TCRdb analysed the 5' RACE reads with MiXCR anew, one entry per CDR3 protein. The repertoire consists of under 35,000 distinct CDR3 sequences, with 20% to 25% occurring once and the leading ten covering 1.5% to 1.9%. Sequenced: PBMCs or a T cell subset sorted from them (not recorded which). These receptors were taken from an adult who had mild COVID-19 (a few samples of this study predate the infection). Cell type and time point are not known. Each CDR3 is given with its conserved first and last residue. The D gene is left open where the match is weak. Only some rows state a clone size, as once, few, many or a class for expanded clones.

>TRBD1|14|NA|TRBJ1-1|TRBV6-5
TGTGCCAGCAGTTACGGGTTCTACAGGGGGCCAGCTTTCTTT
CASSYGFYRGPAFF
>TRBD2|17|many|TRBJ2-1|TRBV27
TGTGCCAGCAGTTCCCCACTTCGGGGGGGCGGCTACAATGAGCAGTTCTTC
CASSSPLRGGGYNEQFF
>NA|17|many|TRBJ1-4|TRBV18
TGTGCCAGCTCACCATCCCGCCACGGGGCGATTAATGAAAAACTGTTTTTT
CASSPSRHGAINEKLFF
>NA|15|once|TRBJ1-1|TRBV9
TGTGCCAGCAGCGTAGAGCCGGGGCCCAACACTGAAGCTTTCTTT
CASSVEPGPNTEAFF
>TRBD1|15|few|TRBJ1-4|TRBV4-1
TGCGCCAGCAGCCACCAGACAGGGACTAATGAAAAACTGTTTTTT
CASSHQTGTNEKLFF
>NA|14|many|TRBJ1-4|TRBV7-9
TGTGCCAGCAGCTTCGGGTCTGCTAATGAAAAACTGTTTTTT
CASSFGSANEKLFF
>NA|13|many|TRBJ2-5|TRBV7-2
TGTGCCAGCAGCTTAGGCAGCAAAGAGACCCAGTACTTC
CASSLGSKETQYF
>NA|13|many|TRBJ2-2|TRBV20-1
TGCAGTGCTCGGAGGGAGCAGGCCGGGGAGCTGTTTTTT
CSARREQAGELFF
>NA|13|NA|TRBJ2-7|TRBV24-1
TGTGCCACCAGTGAGCCGGGCGACGACGAGCAGTACTTC
CATSEPGDDEQYF
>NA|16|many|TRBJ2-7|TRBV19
TGTGCCAGTAGTATATTTTTGGGGGGTAGCTCCTACGAGCAGTACTTC
CASSIFLGGSSYEQYF
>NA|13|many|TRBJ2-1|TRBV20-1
TGCAGTGCTAGAAATAGGGCTATCAATGAGCAGTTCTTC
CSARNRAINEQFF
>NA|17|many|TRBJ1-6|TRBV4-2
TGTGCCAGCAGCCAAGAGTTTGACGGGGGCACGTATTCACCCCTCCACTTT
CASSQEFDGGTYSPLHF
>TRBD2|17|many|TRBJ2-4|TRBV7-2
TGTGCCAGCAGCCCTGAACTAGCGGGCCCTGGGGGTAGCATTCAGTACTTC
CASSPELAGPGGSIQYF
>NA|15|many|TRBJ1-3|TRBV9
TGTGCCAGCAGCACTCCTTGGGTGGGGGGAAACACCATATATTTT
CASSTPWVGGNTIYF
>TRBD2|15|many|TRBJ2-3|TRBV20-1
TGCAGTGCCGAGACGGCGGGGGGGCCAGCAGATACGCAGTATTTT
CSAETAGGPADTQYF
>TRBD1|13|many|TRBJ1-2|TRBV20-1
TGCAGTGCTTATACAGGGGGCCTCTATGGCTACACCTTC
CSAYTGGLYGYTF
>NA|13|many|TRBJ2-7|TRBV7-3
TGTGCCAGCAGCATGGGACCCGCCTACGAGCAGTACTTC
CASSMGPAYEQYF
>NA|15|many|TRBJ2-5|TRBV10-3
TGTGCCATCAGGGCGGACTCAGGCAATCAAGAGACCCAGTACTTC
CAIRADSGNQETQYF
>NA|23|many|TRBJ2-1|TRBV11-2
TGTGCCAGCAGCTCCGCCCCACCACTCAGGGGAGTGTCAGGCCGGGAGTATGTAAATGAGCAGTTCTTC
CASSSAPPLRGVSGREYVNEQFF
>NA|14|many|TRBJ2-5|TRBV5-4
TGTGCCAGCACCCCTGGGAGCAGCCGAGAGACCCAGTACTTC
CASTPGSSRETQYF
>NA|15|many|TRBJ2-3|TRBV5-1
TGCGCCAGCAGCTTGGTCAGTCCCGGTTCAGATACGCAGTATTTT
CASSLVSPGSDTQYF
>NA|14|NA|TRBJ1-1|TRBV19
TGTGCCAGTAGTAACAGCAGGATCCGGGCTGAAGCTTTCTTT
CASSNSRIRAEAFF
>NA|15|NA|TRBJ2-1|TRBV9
TGTGCCAGCAGCGTAGATGGGGGCTACAACAATGAGCAGTTCTTC
CASSVDGGYNNEQFF
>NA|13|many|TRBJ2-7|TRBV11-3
TGTGCCAGCAGCTTAGACGGAAGCTACGAGCAGTACTTC
CASSLDGSYEQYF
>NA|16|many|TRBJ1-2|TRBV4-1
TGCGCCAGCAGCCGAGGGGGTTTGACAGGTACCTATGGCTACACCTTC
CASSRGGLTGTYGYTF
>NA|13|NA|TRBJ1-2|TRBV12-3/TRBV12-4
TGTGCCAGCAGTTTTGATTCCGGGGCTGGCTACACCTTC
CASSFDSGAGYTF
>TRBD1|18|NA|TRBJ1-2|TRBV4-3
TGCGCCAGCAGCCAAGATCGGAAGGACAGGGTAGCTAACTATGGCTACACCTTC
CASSQDRKDRVANYGYTF
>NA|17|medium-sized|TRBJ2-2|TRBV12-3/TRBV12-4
TGTGCCAGCAGTTTTAAGGGACAAACAACGAACACCGGGGAGCTGTTTTTT
CASSFKGQTTNTGELFF
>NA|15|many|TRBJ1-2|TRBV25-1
TGTGCCAGCAGTTTCCCTAGGGGGGAAAACTATGGCTACACCTTC
CASSFPRGENYGYTF
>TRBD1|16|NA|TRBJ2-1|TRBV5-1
TGCGCCAGCAGCCAAGGACAGGCCTCCACCTACAATGAGCAGTTCTTC
CASSQGQASTYNEQFF
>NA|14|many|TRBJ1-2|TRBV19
TGTGCCAGTAGTCGAGAACAGGGCCTCTATGGCTACACCTTC
CASSREQGLYGYTF
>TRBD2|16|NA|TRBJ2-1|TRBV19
TGTGCCAGTGGAGACCGGACTAGCGGGGGATACAATGAGCAGTTCTTC
CASGDRTSGGYNEQFF
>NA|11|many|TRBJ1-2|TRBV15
TGTGCCACCAGCAGAGATTATGGCTACACCTTC
CATSRDYGYTF
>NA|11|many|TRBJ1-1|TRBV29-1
TGCAGCGTTGACCCTATGGCCGAAGCTTTCTTT
CSVDPMAEAFF
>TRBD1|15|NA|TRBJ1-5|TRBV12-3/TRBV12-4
TGTGCCAGCAGTTACCCGGGACAGGGGGGTCAGCCCCAGCATTTT
CASSYPGQGGQPQHF
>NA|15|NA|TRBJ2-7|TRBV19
TGTGCCAGTAGTACAGGACAGAGCAATGCCTACGAGCAGTACTTC
CASSTGQSNAYEQYF
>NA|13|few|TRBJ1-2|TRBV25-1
TGTGCCAGCACCGAGGGGGGGCTAAATGGCTACACCTTC
CASTEGGLNGYTF
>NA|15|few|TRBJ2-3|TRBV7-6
TGTGCCAGCGGGGGACGGGGTCAGACCACAGATACGCAGTATTTT
CASGGRGQTTDTQYF
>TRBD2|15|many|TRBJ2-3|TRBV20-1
TGCAGTGCTAGCGGCGGACTAGCGGGAGCGAATACGCAGTATTTT
CSASGGLAGANTQYF
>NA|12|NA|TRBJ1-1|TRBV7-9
TGTGCCAGCAGCCTTTCGGACACTGAAGCTTTCTTT
CASSLSDTEAFF
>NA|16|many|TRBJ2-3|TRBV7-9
TGTGCCAGCAGCTTGTCCTCGGGGGAGAAAGCAGATACGCAGTATTTT
CASSLSSGEKADTQYF